The next 14 T cell receptor beta chains were all read from a single sample in a study of T cell responses to AZD1222 COVID-19 vaccine. Measured with immunoSEQ multiplex PCR; TCRdb has only the in-frame clones, and not every one. The profile shows roughly 98,000 clones, 85% to 95% of them singletons. The sequencing here drew on peripheral blood, taken on day 0 of AZD1222 vaccination. Source of these receptors: an adult in good health.

A single count supports this clone. The chain combines TRBV9 with TRBJ1-2; a weak D match, TRBD1 (6 bases). Germline V lookup: CDR1 SGDLS, CDR2 YYNGEE. The CDR3 totals 13 residues. Trimming removed 2 bases at V and 8 bases at J, with 13 bases between. The chain's CDR3 is CASSVVGQLGYTF. CDR3 DNA: TGTGCCAGCAGCGTCGTCGGACAGCTAGGCTACACCTTC.

The chain has TRBV5-4 and TRBJ1-4, with no clear D. V was clipped by 0 bases and J by 8 bases, with 17 bases between them. Germline V lookup: CDR1 SGHNT, CDR2 YYREEE (reference sequence). This CDR3 region has 16 residues. The CDR3 reads CASSLARAGPGEKLFF. CDR3 in DNA: TGTGCCAGCAGCTTGGCCCGGGCAGGCCCCGGGGAAAAACTGTTTTTT.

The rearrangement joins TRBV19 to TRBJ1-1; 10 bases map to TRBD1. The J segment lost 0 bases and the V segment lost 3 bases, leaving 4 bases of the junction unmatched. The germline gives CDR1 LNHDA, CDR2 SQIVND (reference sequence). The CDR3 totals 16 residues. CDR3 bases: TGTGCCAGTAGTATGACAGGGGGCGCGATGAACACTGAAGCTTTCTTT. Translating gives CASSMTGGAMNTEAFF.

V is TRBV29-1 and J is TRBJ2-3; no definite D call. The germline gives CDR1 SQVTM, CDR2 ANQGSEA. V dropped 4 bases and J dropped 2 bases, with 10 bases sitting between them. There are 13 residues in the CDR3. The CDR3 nucleotides are TGCAGCGTTGTTACAAAATTCACAGATACGCAGTATTTT. This codes for CSVVTKFTDTQYF.

V and J are TRBV2 and TRBJ1-5, with TRBD1 as a possible D gene (6 bases). The CDR3 is made up of 15 amino acids. Germline assignment: CDR1 SNHLY and CDR2 FYNNEI. V was cut by 6 bases and J by 0 bases, with 12 bases left in between. CDR3 sequence reads: CASREGTISNQPQHF. CDR3 nucleotides: TGTGCCAGCAGAGAGGGGACAATTAGCAATCAGCCCCAGCATTTT.

This rearrangement joins TRBV5-5 to TRBJ1-1; D is uncertain. Germline V gives CDR1 SGHKS, CDR2 YYEKEE (reference sequence). V was pared by 1 base and J by 1 base, with 5 bases between. This CDR3 has 13 amino acids. The CDR3 DNA reads TGTGCCAGCAGCTTGAAGGGGAACACTGAAGCTTTCTTT. Translating it yields CASSLKGNTEAFF.

A single count supports this clone. The rearrangement joins TRBV30 to TRBJ1-4; no definite D call. Germline V lookup: CDR1 GTSNPN, CDR2 SVGIG (reference sequence). Between the trimmed V and J ends, which lost 0 bases and 5 bases, there was a span of 10 bases. This CDR3 has 14 amino acids. In DNA, the CDR3 is TGTGCCTGGAGTGTTGGGAGCTACAATGAAAAACTGTTTTTT. Its protein is CAWSVGSYNEKLFF.

The J gene is TRBJ1-3, the V gene TRBV30; D might be TRBD1 (5 bases). The V end lost 0 bases, the J end lost 2 bases, and 11 bases lay between the germline ends. Germline CDR1 is GTSNPN and CDR2 is SVGIG (reference sequence). The CDR3 length is 15 residues. The CDR3 loop is CAWSVQVRAGNTIYF. The CDR3 coding sequence is TGTGCCTGGAGTGTACAGGTACGGGCTGGAAACACCATATATTTT.

The chain is built from TRBV4-1 and TRBJ1-1, with 10 bases aligning to TRBD1. Trimming cost V 0 bases and J 0 bases; bases outside gene matches: 10. Germline V gene lookup returns CDR1 MGHRA and CDR2 YSYEKL. The CDR3 spans 19 residues. The CDR3: CASSQDLRTGGRVNTEAFF. The CDR3 DNA is TGCGCCAGCAGCCAAGATTTAAGGACAGGGGGTCGAGTGAACACTGAAGCTTTCTTT.

This chain uses TRBV15 with TRBJ1-2; no clear D gene. Germline CDR1 is LNHNV and CDR2 is YYDKDF (reference sequence). V was clipped by 0 bases and J by 3 bases, with 8 bases between them. The CDR3 totals 14 residues. This chain's CDR3 is CATSRDRTHYGYTF. As DNA, the CDR3 is TGTGCCACCAGCAGAGATCGGACCCACTATGGCTACACCTTC.

V is TRBV5-8 and J is TRBJ1-2; D not certain. Germline CDR1 is SGHTS and CDR2 is YDEGEE. The CDR3 has 14 residues. V was pared by 4 bases and J by 1 base, with 11 bases between. The CDR3 DNA sequence: TGTGCCAGCAGCCGTCCAACCCTTAACTATGGCTACACCTTC. Translating it yields CASSRPTLNYGYTF.

CDR3 bases: TGCGCCAGCAGCTTGGATTCGGGGAGGGCCTACAATGAGCAGTTCTTC. Encoded protein: CASSLDSGRAYNEQFF. The chain uses TRBV5-1 and TRBJ2-1; 7 nucleotides align to TRBD2. The trim removed 0 bases at V and 2 bases at J, leaving 5 bases unmatched. The CDR3 length is 16 residues. Germline V lookup: CDR1 SGHRS, CDR2 YFSETQ.

V gene TRBV2 combines with J gene TRBJ1-5; D possibly corresponds to TRBD1 (6 bases). Per germline, CDR1 SNHLY and CDR2 FYNNEI. The length of the CDR3 is 14 residues. Trimming took off 6 bases at V and 6 bases at J, with 15 bases between the two ends. CDR3 residues: CASSRDTRGQPQHF. Written as DNA, the CDR3 is TGTGCCAGCAGCCGGGACACGCGGGGTCAGCCCCAGCATTTT.

V and J are TRBV7-2 and TRBJ1-2; D remains ambiguous. CDR3 size: 14 residues. V lost 5 bases and J 1 base, leaving 11 bases between the germline ends. Germline V gives CDR1 SGHTA, CDR2 FQGNSA. The CDR3 nucleotides are TGTGCCAGCAGCCTCGGACGGAGTAACTATGGCTACACCTTC. This translates into CASSLGRSNYGYTF.